This TCR beta chain was retrieved from a study of neurological immune-mediated disorders. TCRdb called the 5' RACE reads again in MiXCR, with one record for every CDR3 protein. Of 30,000 to 40,000 distinct CDR3 sequences listed, roughly 3.8% are singletons. This clonotype was counted many times. Its antigen remains unknown. Whole-study findings and limits: None of the CDR3 amino acid sequences of expanded clones recurred across subjects, suggesting private repertoires in all groups.

Material: PBMCs. The sequence derives from a man in his thirties or forties with multiple sclerosis.

CDR3: CASSRNRGEKNEQYF. Here the CDR3 DNA reads TGTGCCAGCTCACGTAACAGGGGAGAAAAAAACGAGCAGTACTTC. The chain recombines TRBV18 with TRBJ2-7, with TRBD1 matching over 7 bases. This CDR3 is built from 15 residues. Germline V gives CDR1 KGHSH, CDR2 LQKENI. V lost 4 bases to trimming and J lost 5 bases; unmatched junction nucleotides: 11.